The present entry profiles one T cell receptor beta chain with its context. CDR1 is SGHTA and CDR2 is FQGNSA in the germline V gene. V was clipped by 3 bases and J by 0 bases; unmatched bases: 15. This CDR3 has 19 residues. Authors' processing steps: Using reference gene primer amplification, nucleated cell counts were estimated. Profiled with immunoSEQ multiplex PCR; TCRdb holds only in-frame clones, not every one. Clonal size and the V and J genes are those of that table, whereas D and trimming came from the DNA. The sample lists more than 150,000 clones, approximately 80% occurring once. The sample is drawn from a study of blood T cell repertoires in COVID-19. Overall study context: The United States, Italy and Spain were the sources of the acute and convalescent COVID-19 samples.

The TCR originated in a man aged 60 to 69 with acute or convalescent COVID-19. Sequencing was performed on peripheral blood. J is TRBJ2-7 and V is TRBV7-2; 9 nucleotides line up with TRBD2. As DNA, the CDR3 is TGTGCCAGCAGCTTTGGAACTAGCGGGTGGAGGGCGGCCTCCTACGAGCAGTACTTC. Its translation: CASSFGTSGWRAASYEQYF.